These T cell receptor beta chains were read from a single sample in a study of blood T cell repertoires in COVID-19. The protocol was immunoSEQ multiplex PCR, while the TCRdb copy is restricted to in-frame clones and leaves out a portion. This table has roughly 260,000 clones, approximately 85% appearing once. Input material: PBMCs or T cells enriched from blood (not recorded which). These receptors were obtained from a woman aged 45-65 years who had recovered from COVID-19. Each CDR3 is given with its conserved first and last residue. The D gene is left open where the match is weak. Some rows have no size entry. The others give once, few or many, or a class for an expanded clone.

v_gene	abundance	j_gene	d_gene	CDR3nt	CDR3aa
TRBV6-1	.	TRBJ2-5	TRBD2	TGTGCCAGCAGTGAGGGACTAGGGATAGGAGAGACCCAGTACTTC	CASSEGLGIGETQYF
TRBV14	few	TRBJ2-5	TRBD1	TGTGCCAGCAGCCAAGACCCGGGACAGAGGCAAGAGACCCAGTACTTC	CASSQDPGQRQETQYF
TRBV28	.	TRBJ2-2	TRBD1	TGTGCCAGCACCAGAAACAGGGGGCGCGTCACCGGGGAGCTGTTTTTT	CASTRNRGRVTGELFF
TRBV12-5	.	TRBJ2-1	.	TGTGCTAGTGGGACGTACGGGTTCGGGTACAATGAGCAGTTCTTC	CASGTYGFGYNEQFF
TRBV6-5	few	TRBJ2-7	.	TGTGCCAGCAGTTACCAGGGTGCCCACAAGGGCGAGCAGTACTTC	CASSYQGAHKGEQYF
TRBV7-6	.	TRBJ2-1	.	TGTGCCAGCAGCCAGCTGGTTTTAACTCTTGCGGATGAGCAGTTCTTC	CASSQLVLTLADEQFF
TRBV13	.	TRBJ2-7	TRBD1	TGTGCCAGCAGCTTGGGACAGGGGGGCTACGAGCAGTACTTC	CASSLGQGGYEQYF
TRBV7-9	once	TRBJ2-1	.	TGTGCCAGCAGCTTAGTTTTAACCCTAAATGAGCAGTTCTTC	CASSLVLTLNEQFF
TRBV3-1/TRBV3-2	.	TRBJ1-1	TRBD1	TGTGCCAGCTCCGACCCCGGGACAGGGGTCACTGAAGCTTTCTTT	CASSDPGTGVTEAFF
TRBV5-1	.	TRBJ2-1	TRBD2	TGCGCCAGCAGCATGCCGGGACTAGCGGGGAGCTCCTACAATGAGCAGTTCTTC	CASSMPGLAGSSYNEQFF
TRBV20-1	.	TRBJ2-1	TRBD2	TGCAGTGCTAGTCATGCTAGCGGGGGAAATGAGCAGTTCTTC	CSASHASGGNEQFF
TRBV5-6	.	TRBJ2-1	TRBD2	TGTGCCAGCAGCTGGAGTCCTAGCGGGAGGATCGATGAGCAGTTCTTC	CASSWSPSGRIDEQFF
TRBV9	.	TRBJ1-4	.	TGTGCCAGCAGCGTAGATGGCGGGGGGAGGCGTGAAAAACTGTTTTTT	CASSVDGGGRREKLFF
TRBV2	once	TRBJ1-1	TRBD1	TGTGCCAGCAGCGGGGACAGAGGAGCTTTCTTT	CASSGDRGAFF
TRBV6-5	.	TRBJ2-7	.	TGTGCCAGCAGTTCCCTGGGCCTCGGGACCTACGAGCAGTACTTC	CASSSLGLGTYEQYF
TRBV3-1/TRBV3-2	.	TRBJ2-3	TRBD2	TGTGCCAGCAGATGGGGACTAGCGGGGACAGATACGCAGTATTTT	CASRWGLAGTDTQYF
TRBV28	.	TRBJ2-7	TRBD2	TGTGCCAGCACCCTAGCGGGAGTTCTCCACGAGCAGTACTTC	CASTLAGVLHEQYF
TRBV28	.	TRBJ1-2	.	TGTGCCAGCAGTCCAGCCGGGGAAGGGAACTATGGCTACACCTTC	CASSPAGEGNYGYTF
TRBV7-9	.	TRBJ2-7	.	TGTGCCAGCAGCTTAGACGGGCCGGGATCTTCCTACGAGCAGTACTTC	CASSLDGPGSSYEQYF
TRBV6-5	.	TRBJ1-1	.	TGTGCCAGCAGTTACTCGGCCAATCTCGGGACTGAAGCTTTCTTT	CASSYSANLGTEAFF
TRBV27	.	TRBJ1-2	.	TGTGCCAGCAGTCCCGCCCGGGGGGCATATGGCTACACCTTC	CASSPARGAYGYTF
TRBV10-2	.	TRBJ2-1	TRBD2	TGCGCCAGCAGCGACTTAACCGGGACTAGCGGGGCCCTCAGCCTCTACAATGAGCAGTTCTTC	CASSDLTGTSGALSLYNEQFF
TRBV5-1	.	TRBJ2-7	.	TGCGCCAGCAGCTTCGGCGGAACTTCCTACGAGCAGTACTTC	CASSFGGTSYEQYF
TRBV19	.	TRBJ1-1	.	TGTGCCAGTAGCGTATATGGGAGGGGGGCTCGGACTGAAGCTTTCTTT	CASSVYGRGARTEAFF
TRBV27	.	TRBJ1-5	.	TGTGCCAGCAGAGGGTCAGGGCGAAGCAATCAGCCCCAGCATTTT	CASRGSGRSNQPQHF
TRBV5-1	.	TRBJ2-7	TRBD2	TGCGCCAGCAGCTTGGCTGGTCTAGCGGGAGAAAAGTACTTC	CASSLAGLAGEKYF
TRBV7-3	.	TRBJ2-1	TRBD2	TGTGCCAGCAGCTTAACCAGCGGTAGCGGGAGTTATGAGCAGTTCTTC	CASSLTSGSGSYEQFF
TRBV28	once	TRBJ1-3	.	TGTGCCAGCAGTAGTTTATCGCGCCCTGGAAACACCATATATTTT	CASSSLSRPGNTIYF
TRBV7-9	.	TRBJ2-2	.	TGTGCCAGCCGCTCTCGTAGCGGTTTCCCCGGGGAGCTGTTTTTT	CASRSRSGFPGELFF